Listed below are T cell receptor beta chains from one sample, sequenced in a study of OX40 agonist ivuxolimab in advanced cancers. Assay: immunoSEQ multiplex PCR; the TCRdb copy retains only in-frame clones and omits some. The table records around 19,000 clones, roughly 73% of them present only once. This material consisted of CD4+ or CD8+ T cells sorted from blood, taken in a trial of the OX40 agonist ivuxolimab. The source of these receptors is an adult with an advanced solid tumor such as melanoma, head and neck, liver or kidney cancer. Both conserved end residues are part of each CDR3. The order of the fields is CDR3 DNA, CDR3 protein, V gene, D gene, J gene, clone size. A D gene is named only where the DNA matches it firmly. The size entry is marked missing in some rows and otherwise reads once, few, many or a size class.

cdr3_nt: TGTGCCTGGAGCTGGTTTTCCTGGGACAGGGGATATGGCTACACCTTC
cdr3_aa: CAWSWFSWDRGYGYTF
v_call: TRBV30
d_call: TRBD1
j_call: TRBJ1-2
clone_size: -

cdr3_nt: TGTGCCAGCAGCCAAGGAACACCGAACACTGAAGCTTTCTTT
cdr3_aa: CASSQGTPNTEAFF
v_call: TRBV4-2
d_call: -
j_call: TRBJ1-1
clone_size: few

cdr3_nt: TGTGCCAGCAGCTTGACAGCGGCGTACACAGATACGCAGTATTTT
cdr3_aa: CASSLTAAYTDTQYF
v_call: TRBV5-6
d_call: -
j_call: TRBJ2-3
clone_size: -

cdr3_nt: TGTGCCAGCAGTGAAAACTGGCGGGAGGGGGCTCGTTACGAGCAGTACTTC
cdr3_aa: CASSENWREGARYEQYF
v_call: TRBV2
d_call: TRBD2
j_call: TRBJ2-7
clone_size: -

cdr3_nt: TGTGCCAGCAGCGTAAGACAGGGGGCGCGAAATGAGCAGTTCTTC
cdr3_aa: CASSVRQGARNEQFF
v_call: TRBV9
d_call: TRBD1
j_call: TRBJ2-1
clone_size: -

cdr3_nt: TGTGCCAGCAGCTGGGGGACTAGCGGGAGGCCAGATACGCAGTATTTT
cdr3_aa: CASSWGTSGRPDTQYF
v_call: TRBV13
d_call: TRBD2
j_call: TRBJ2-3
clone_size: -

cdr3_nt: TGTGCCAGCAGCTTATTACTAGCGGGAGTGAAAGACAATGAGCAGTTCTTC
cdr3_aa: CASSLLLAGVKDNEQFF
v_call: TRBV7-2
d_call: TRBD2
j_call: TRBJ2-1
clone_size: -

cdr3_nt: TGCAGCGTGGAACTAGCGGGAGTTTCCTACAATGAGCAGTTCTTC
cdr3_aa: CSVELAGVSYNEQFF
v_call: TRBV29-1
d_call: TRBD2
j_call: TRBJ2-1
clone_size: few

cdr3_nt: TGCGCCAGCAGCTTCACTAGCGGAACTAAAGATACGCAGTATTTT
cdr3_aa: CASSFTSGTKDTQYF
v_call: TRBV5-1
d_call: TRBD2
j_call: TRBJ2-3
clone_size: once

cdr3_nt: TGCAGCGTTGAATCTAGGGGTGGGCTCTACGAGCAGTACTTC
cdr3_aa: CSVESRGGLYEQYF
v_call: TRBV29-1
d_call: -
j_call: TRBJ2-7
clone_size: -

cdr3_nt: TGTGCCAGCGGCCCAATCGGAATCGACACTGAAGCTTTCTTT
cdr3_aa: CASGPIGIDTEAFF
v_call: TRBV7-9
d_call: -
j_call: TRBJ1-1
clone_size: -

cdr3_nt: TGTGCCAGCAGTTATTCGACCACAGATACGCAGTATTTT
cdr3_aa: CASSYSTTDTQYF
v_call: TRBV6-5
d_call: -
j_call: TRBJ2-3
clone_size: -

cdr3_nt: TGCGCCAGCAGCCAGCCCCTCGGGGTAGCGGGTTTGGCCGGGGAGCTGTTTTTT
cdr3_aa: CASSQPLGVAGLAGELFF
v_call: TRBV4-3
d_call: TRBD2
j_call: TRBJ2-2
clone_size: -

cdr3_nt: TGTGCCAGCAGTGACGCCAGCGGGAGTGGCACAGATACGCAGTATTTT
cdr3_aa: CASSDASGSGTDTQYF
v_call: TRBV6-4
d_call: TRBD2
j_call: TRBJ2-3
clone_size: -

cdr3_nt: TGTGCCAGCGGTAAATACGAGCAGTACTTC
cdr3_aa: CASGKYEQYF
v_call: TRBV6-5
d_call: -
j_call: TRBJ2-7
clone_size: -

cdr3_nt: TGTGCCAGCAGCGCTCTCAGGGGGCCTAACAATGAGCAGTTCTTC
cdr3_aa: CASSALRGPNNEQFF
v_call: TRBV7-9
d_call: TRBD1
j_call: TRBJ2-1
clone_size: once

cdr3_nt: TGCGCCAGCAGCCAAGGAGTACAAAGCACCTACGAGCAGTACTTC
cdr3_aa: CASSQGVQSTYEQYF
v_call: TRBV4-3
d_call: -
j_call: TRBJ2-7
clone_size: -

cdr3_nt: TGTGCCAGCAGCCAACAGTACGAGCAGTACTTC
cdr3_aa: CASSQQYEQYF
v_call: TRBV14
d_call: -
j_call: TRBJ2-7
clone_size: -

cdr3_nt: TGTGCCAGCAGTTACGGCCCACAGCACACTGAAGCTTTCTTT
cdr3_aa: CASSYGPQHTEAFF
v_call: TRBV6-6
d_call: -
j_call: TRBJ1-1
clone_size: -

cdr3_nt: TGTGCCAGCAGTGATCTCATCAGGGGTGGGTATGGCTACACCTTC
cdr3_aa: CASSDLIRGGYGYTF
v_call: TRBV6-1
d_call: -
j_call: TRBJ1-2
clone_size: medium-sized

cdr3_nt: TGTGCCAGTAGTATTGGCGGGAGTCCAAGAGATACGCAGTATTTT
cdr3_aa: CASSIGGSPRDTQYF
v_call: TRBV19
d_call: TRBD2
j_call: TRBJ2-3
clone_size: -

cdr3_nt: TGTGCCAGCAGCTCAACAACGGACAGCGACAATGAGCAGTTCTTC
cdr3_aa: CASSSTTDSDNEQFF
v_call: TRBV7-9
d_call: -
j_call: TRBJ2-1
clone_size: -

cdr3_nt: TGTGCCAGCAGCTCATGGACTAGCGGGAGTTTCACAGATACGCAGTATTTT
cdr3_aa: CASSSWTSGSFTDTQYF
v_call: TRBV7-6
d_call: TRBD2
j_call: TRBJ2-3
clone_size: -

cdr3_nt: TGTGCCAGCCGGGGACCAGGGGAGACCCAGTACTTC
cdr3_aa: CASRGPGETQYF
v_call: TRBV25-1
d_call: -
j_call: TRBJ2-5
clone_size: -

cdr3_nt: TGTGCCAGCAGTCGATTCATAGCGGGAGGCACAGATACGCAGTATTTT
cdr3_aa: CASSRFIAGGTDTQYF
v_call: TRBV27
d_call: TRBD2
j_call: TRBJ2-3
clone_size: -

cdr3_nt: TGTGCCAGCAGCGTGACAGGGTTAGACGAGCAGTACTTC
cdr3_aa: CASSVTGLDEQYF
v_call: TRBV9
d_call: TRBD1
j_call: TRBJ2-7
clone_size: -

cdr3_nt: TGTGCCAGCAGCCAAGATCTGTTCGGGGTTGGTTCTGAAGCTTTCTTT
cdr3_aa: CASSQDLFGVGSEAFF
v_call: TRBV4-2
d_call: -
j_call: TRBJ1-1
clone_size: -

cdr3_nt: TGTGCCAGTAGTATGGGCCACAGCTCCTACGAGCAGTACTTC
cdr3_aa: CASSMGHSSYEQYF
v_call: TRBV19
d_call: -
j_call: TRBJ2-7
clone_size: -

cdr3_nt: TGTGCCTGGAGCCATACGATCAATGAGCAGTTCTTC
cdr3_aa: CAWSHTINEQFF
v_call: TRBV30
d_call: -
j_call: TRBJ2-1
clone_size: -

cdr3_nt: TGTGCCAGTAGAACTACAGGGGACTATGGCTACACCTTC
cdr3_aa: CASRTTGDYGYTF
v_call: TRBV19
d_call: TRBD1
j_call: TRBJ1-2
clone_size: -

cdr3_nt: TGTGCCAGCAGCTCCGGGGACAGGACCTATAATTCACCCCTCCACTTT
cdr3_aa: CASSSGDRTYNSPLHF
v_call: TRBV5-8
d_call: TRBD1
j_call: TRBJ1-6
clone_size: -

cdr3_nt: TGTGCCAGTAGTAAGGACAGGGGGCGAAATCCCATCCTCTATGGCTACACCTTC
cdr3_aa: CASSKDRGRNPILYGYTF
v_call: TRBV19
d_call: TRBD1
j_call: TRBJ1-2
clone_size: -

cdr3_nt: TGTGCCAGCTTTTCGAGGGGGAGCATAAGCTCCTACAATGAGCAGTTCTTC
cdr3_aa: CASFSRGSISSYNEQFF
v_call: TRBV5-6
d_call: -
j_call: TRBJ2-1
clone_size: -

cdr3_nt: TGTGCCAGCGGACCGGAGGGCGAGACCCAGTACTTC
cdr3_aa: CASGPEGETQYF
v_call: TRBV5-6
d_call: -
j_call: TRBJ2-5
clone_size: -

cdr3_nt: TGTGCCAGCAGCAAATTACCGAAATACTTAACCGGGACAGGCGACTCGTGTACGGAGCAGTACTTC
cdr3_aa: CASSKLPKYLTGTGDSCTEQYF
v_call: TRBV21-1
d_call: -
j_call: TRBJ2-7
clone_size: -

cdr3_nt: TGTGCCAGCAGGGAGCTTCTGAGTTCCTACGAGCAGTACTTC
cdr3_aa: CASRELLSSYEQYF
v_call: TRBV5-6
d_call: -
j_call: TRBJ2-7
clone_size: medium-sized

cdr3_nt: TGTGCCAGCAGCTGGCTCCCGGGACTAGCGGACACAGATACGCAGTATTTT
cdr3_aa: CASSWLPGLADTDTQYF
v_call: TRBV11-2
d_call: TRBD2
j_call: TRBJ2-3
clone_size: -

cdr3_nt: TGTGCCACCGGAGACAGTCGAAACGAGCAGTACTTC
cdr3_aa: CATGDSRNEQYF
v_call: TRBV19
d_call: -
j_call: TRBJ2-7
clone_size: -

cdr3_nt: TGTGCCAGTAGAGGCCAGGGTTTCAATGAGCAGTTCTTC
cdr3_aa: CASRGQGFNEQFF
v_call: TRBV19
d_call: -
j_call: TRBJ2-1
clone_size: -

cdr3_nt: TGTGCCAGCAGCTTAGTTGCAGGGGGCGACGAGCAGTACTTC
cdr3_aa: CASSLVAGGDEQYF
v_call: TRBV11-2
d_call: TRBD1
j_call: TRBJ2-7
clone_size: -

cdr3_nt: TGTGCCAGCAGCCCTCAGGGGGGCACAGATACGCAGTATTTT
cdr3_aa: CASSPQGGTDTQYF
v_call: TRBV28
d_call: TRBD1
j_call: TRBJ2-3
clone_size: -

cdr3_nt: TGTGCCAGCAGTTACACCGGTGTTTCTGAAGCTTTCTTT
cdr3_aa: CASSYTGVSEAFF
v_call: TRBV6-8
d_call: -
j_call: TRBJ1-1
clone_size: -

cdr3_nt: TGTGCCAGCTCACCACTGGACAGAGCCTACGAGCAGTACTTC
cdr3_aa: CASSPLDRAYEQYF
v_call: TRBV18
d_call: -
j_call: TRBJ2-7
clone_size: -

cdr3_nt: TGTGCCAGCAGTTCGCCATCGACTAGCGCAAACTCTGGGGCCAACGTCCTGACTTTC
cdr3_aa: CASSSPSTSANSGANVLTF
v_call: TRBV27
d_call: TRBD2
j_call: TRBJ2-6
clone_size: -

cdr3_nt: TGTGCCAGCAGTTACTCGAGCAGGGGCGATGAGCAGTTCTTC
cdr3_aa: CASSYSSRGDEQFF
v_call: TRBV6-6
d_call: -
j_call: TRBJ2-1
clone_size: -

cdr3_nt: TGTGCCAGTAGTATAGACAGGTCCGGGGTCTCCTACAATGAGCAGTTCTTC
cdr3_aa: CASSIDRSGVSYNEQFF
v_call: TRBV19
d_call: -
j_call: TRBJ2-1
clone_size: -

cdr3_nt: TGTGCCAGCAGCTACGAGACAGGGGCGAACTATGGCTACACCTTC
cdr3_aa: CASSYETGANYGYTF
v_call: TRBV13
d_call: TRBD1
j_call: TRBJ1-2
clone_size: -

cdr3_nt: TGTGCCAGCAGTTACGGGACAGGGGGCCCAGATACGCAGTATTTT
cdr3_aa: CASSYGTGGPDTQYF
v_call: TRBV6-5
d_call: TRBD1
j_call: TRBJ2-3
clone_size: -

cdr3_nt: TGTGCCAGCAGCCGACTAGCGGGATGGAATGGTGAGCAGTTCTTC
cdr3_aa: CASSRLAGWNGEQFF
v_call: TRBV7-3
d_call: TRBD2
j_call: TRBJ2-1
clone_size: -

cdr3_nt: TGTGCCAGCAGTGAATCTGGCAAATCCTACGAGCAGTACTTC
cdr3_aa: CASSESGKSYEQYF
v_call: TRBV25-1
d_call: -
j_call: TRBJ2-7
clone_size: -

cdr3_nt: TGTGCCAGTATGCCCCCGGGGACCCACACCGGGGAGCTGTTTTTT
cdr3_aa: CASMPPGTHTGELFF
v_call: TRBV19
d_call: -
j_call: TRBJ2-2
clone_size: -

cdr3_nt: TGCGCCAGCAGCCAAGAGAGCGGGACAGAAAACTACGAGCAGTACTTC
cdr3_aa: CASSQESGTENYEQYF
v_call: TRBV4-3
d_call: -
j_call: TRBJ2-7
clone_size: once

cdr3_nt: TGTGCCAGCAAAAGGACCAATGCCAACTCCTACGAGCAGTACTTC
cdr3_aa: CASKRTNANSYEQYF
v_call: TRBV27
d_call: -
j_call: TRBJ2-7
clone_size: -

cdr3_nt: TGTGCCAGTAGTATCACTAGCGGGAGTATGCATGAGCAGTTCTTC
cdr3_aa: CASSITSGSMHEQFF
v_call: TRBV19
d_call: TRBD2
j_call: TRBJ2-1
clone_size: -

cdr3_nt: TGTGCCAGCAGCCTGGGACAGGGGGCCCAGGCCTACAATGAGCAGTTCTTC
cdr3_aa: CASSLGQGAQAYNEQFF
v_call: TRBV7-8
d_call: TRBD1
j_call: TRBJ2-1
clone_size: few